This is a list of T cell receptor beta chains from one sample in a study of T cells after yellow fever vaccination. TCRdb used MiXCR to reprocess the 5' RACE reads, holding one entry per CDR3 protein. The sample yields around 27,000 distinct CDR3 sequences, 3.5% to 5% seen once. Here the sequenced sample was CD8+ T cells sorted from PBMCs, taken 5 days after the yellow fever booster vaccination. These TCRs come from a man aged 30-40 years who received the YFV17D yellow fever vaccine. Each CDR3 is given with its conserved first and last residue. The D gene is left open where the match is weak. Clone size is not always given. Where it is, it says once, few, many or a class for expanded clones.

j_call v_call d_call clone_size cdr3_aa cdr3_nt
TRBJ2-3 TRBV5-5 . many CASSLEGADTQYF TGTGCCAGCAGCCTCGAGGGAGCGGATACGCAGTATTTT
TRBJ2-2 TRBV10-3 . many CAISGPSNTGELFF TGTGCCATCTCCGGACCCTCGAACACCGGGGAGCTGTTTTTT
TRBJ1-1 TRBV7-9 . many CASSLGETEAFF TGTGCCAGCAGCTTGGGGGAAACTGAAGCTTTCTTT
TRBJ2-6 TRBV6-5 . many CASSYSRGGANVLTF TGTGCCAGCAGTTACTCTCGAGGTGGGGCCAACGTCCTGACTTTC
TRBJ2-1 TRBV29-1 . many CSVETYNEQFF TGCAGCGTTGAAACTTACAATGAGCAGTTCTTC
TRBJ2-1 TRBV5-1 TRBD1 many CASSFPGQGGGEQFF TGCGCCAGCAGCTTCCCGGGACAGGGGGGAGGTGAGCAGTTCTTC
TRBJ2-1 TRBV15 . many CATRAVSSYNEQFF TGTGCCACACGAGCGGTAAGCTCCTACAATGAGCAGTTCTTC
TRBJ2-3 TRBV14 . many CASSQGRGIRLNTDTQYF TGTGCCAGCAGCCAAGGGCGTGGTATACGGCTAAACACAGATACGCAGTATTTT
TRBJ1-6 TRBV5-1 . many CASSLYSGSPLHF TGCGCCAGCAGCTTGTATTCGGGTTCACCCCTCCACTTT
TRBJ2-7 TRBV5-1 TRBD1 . CASREGRTGGAEQYF TGCGCCAGCAGGGAGGGAAGGACAGGGGGTGCCGAGCAGTACTTC
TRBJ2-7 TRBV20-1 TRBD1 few CSARSGQGVKQYF TGCAGTGCTAGGTCGGGACAGGGGGTGAAGCAGTACTTC
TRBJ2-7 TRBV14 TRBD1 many CASSHYGTESLYEQYF TGTGCCAGCAGCCACTACGGGACAGAGTCCCTCTACGAGCAGTACTTC
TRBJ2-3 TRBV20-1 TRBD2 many CSAKVLAGESDTQYF TGCAGTGCGAAAGTACTAGCGGGAGAATCAGATACGCAGTATTTT
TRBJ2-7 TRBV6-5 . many CASSYTGTHEQYF TGTGCCAGCAGTTATACAGGGACCCACGAGCAGTACTTC
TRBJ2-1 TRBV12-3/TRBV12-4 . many CASSPVKGENEQFF TGTGCCAGCAGCCCCGTAAAAGGAGAGAATGAGCAGTTCTTC
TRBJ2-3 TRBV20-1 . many CNYHTGTVGYF TGCAACTACCATACGGGAACGGTAGGGTATTTT
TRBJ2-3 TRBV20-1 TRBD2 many CSARASSGFIVDTQYF TGCAGTGCTAGAGCGTCTAGCGGGTTCATTGTAGATACGCAGTATTTT
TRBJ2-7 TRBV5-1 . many CASSLEGEQYF TGCGCCAGCAGCTTGGAGGGCGAGCAGTACTTC
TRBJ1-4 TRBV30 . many CAWSGKGVEKLFF TGTGCCTGGAGTGGTAAGGGGGTTGAAAAACTGTTTTTT
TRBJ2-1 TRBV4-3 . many CASSQAGGWQFF TGCGCCAGCAGCCAAGCCGGCGGTTGGCAGTTCTTC
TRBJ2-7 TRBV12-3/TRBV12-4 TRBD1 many CASRSGTGDDEQYF TGTGCCAGCAGGTCCGGGACAGGGGACGACGAGCAGTACTTC
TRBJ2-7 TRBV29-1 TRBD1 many CSVARGQGYEQYF TGCAGCGTTGCCCGGGGACAGGGTTACGAGCAGTACTTC
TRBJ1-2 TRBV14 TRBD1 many CASRRTGDRYGYTF TGTGCCAGCAGACGGACAGGGGATCGCTATGGCTACACCTTC
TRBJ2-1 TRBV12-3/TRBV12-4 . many CASDTGFNSYNEQFF TGTGCCAGCGACACCGGGTTCAACTCCTACAATGAGCAGTTCTTC
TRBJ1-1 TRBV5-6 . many CASSLAGYNTEAFF TGTGCCAGCAGCTTGGCGGGGTATAACACTGAAGCTTTCTTT
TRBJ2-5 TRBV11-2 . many CASSSPLGQETQYF TGTGCCAGCAGCTCCCCCCTGGGGCAAGAGACCCAGTACTTC
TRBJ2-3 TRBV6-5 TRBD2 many CASSHSSGSPLADTQYF TGTGCCAGCAGTCACAGTAGCGGGAGCCCTCTGGCAGATACGCAGTATTTT
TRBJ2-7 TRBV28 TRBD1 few CASSLLFGQGAEQYF TGTGCCAGCAGTCTCCTGTTCGGACAGGGCGCCGAGCAGTACTTC
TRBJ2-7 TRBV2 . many CASFSPETDSYEQYF TGTGCCAGCTTTTCCCCTGAGACGGACTCCTACGAGCAGTACTTC
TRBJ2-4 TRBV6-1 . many CAGYPIQYF TGTGCCGGTTATCCCATTCAGTACTTC
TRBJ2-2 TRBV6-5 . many CASSYGGTGELFF TGTGCCAGCAGTTACGGCGGCACCGGGGAGCTGTTTTTT